The present T cell receptor beta chain was sequenced within a study of shared clonotypes between healthy human individuals. Terminally differentiated effector memory CD45RA+ cells were left out of the naive CD8 fraction, which was CD45RO-negative and positively selected for CCR7. Turning to this clone: Its target is not known.

The CDR3 sequence is 15 residues long. The V gene's germline CDR1 is LNHDA and CDR2 SQIVND (reference sequence). The germline V and J ends were trimmed by 3 bases and 2 bases, with 11 bases remaining between them. Whole-study results and caveats: The study found lower generation probabilities in non-shared clonotypes than in those shared by all four donors.

Profiled with immunoSEQ multiplex PCR; TCRdb holds only in-frame clones, not every one. The data show some 2,000,000 clones, with approximately 94% seen just once and around 1.1% held by the top ten. Sequenced: naive CD8+ T cells sorted from blood. The V call is TRBV19, the J call TRBJ1-5; a possible D gene is TRBD1 (5 bases). The receptor was isolated from a man younger than 30 in good health. The CDR3 reads CASSIPGVGNQPQHF. CDR3 bases: TGTGCCAGTAGTATCCCGGGGGTAGGCAATCAGCCCCAGCATTTT.